The 16 T cell receptor beta chains below come from one sample, sequenced in a study of T cells after yellow fever vaccination. TCRdb processed the 5' RACE reads anew with MiXCR; each CDR3 protein has one entry. This table has 450,000 to 650,000 distinct CDR3 sequences, roughly 13% appearing once. The material was PBMCs, obtained on the day of the yellow fever booster vaccination. The receptors derive from a man younger than 45 who received the YFV17D yellow fever vaccine.

The chain employs TRBV20-1 and TRBJ2-3, with 13 bases lining up with TRBD2. CDR1 and CDR2 (germline): DFQATT, SNEGSKA (reference sequence). The CDR3 totals 16 residues. Trimming removed 4 bases from V and 2 bases from J; junction bases left unmatched: 6. As DNA, the CDR3 is TGCAGTGCTACTTCGACTAGCGGGAGGATCACAGATACGCAGTATTTT. It is translated as CSATSTSGRITDTQYF.

For the CDR3, the DNA is TGCAGTGCTTCACAGGTGAAGGTAGGAGGGTACAATGAGCAGTTCTTC. Translating it yields CSASQVKVGGYNEQFF. This chain connects TRBV20-1 to TRBJ2-1; D possibly corresponds to TRBD2 (6 bases). Germline V lookup: CDR1 DFQATT, CDR2 SNEGSKA (reference sequence). The V end was cut by 5 bases, the J end by 4 bases, with 21 bases between. This CDR3 region has 16 residues.

This clonotype has a handful of counts. This sequence joins TRBV4-3 and TRBJ1-2; D not resolved. Trimming shortened V by 0 bases and J by 2 bases, and 10 bases separated the two germline ends. From germline, CDR1 is LGHNA and CDR2 YSLEER. This CDR3 has 15 residues. The CDR3: CASSQDTQGNYGYTF. For the CDR3, the DNA is TGCGCCAGCAGCCAAGATACCCAAGGAAACTATGGCTACACCTTC.

The J gene is TRBJ1-1, the V gene TRBV30; the D is unclear. Germline V lookup: CDR1 GTSNPN, CDR2 SVGIG (reference sequence). The germline V and J ends were trimmed by 7 bases and 1 base, with 10 bases remaining between them. The CDR3 has 12 residues. For the CDR3, the DNA is TGTGCCTTAAGGCGGGAGAACACTGAAGCTTTCTTT. It specifies CALRRENTEAFF.

The chain is built from TRBV6-2 or TRBV6-3 and TRBJ2-3; 15 bases align to TRBD2. The length of the CDR3 is 19 residues. The V and J ends lost 4 bases and 0 bases, in that order; junction bases with no gene match: 8. From germline, CDR1 is MNHEY and CDR2 SVGEGT. In DNA form, the CDR3 reads TGTGCCAGCAGTTCGCCGGGACTAGCGGGAGGTACTAGCACAGATACGCAGTATTTT. It yields the protein CASSSPGLAGGTSTDTQYF.

This clonotype has a handful of counts. The chain employs TRBV19 and TRBJ2-2; TRBD2 aligns across 7 bases. There are 15 residues in the CDR3. The germline gives CDR1 LNHDA, CDR2 SQIVND (reference sequence). V trimming: 1 base; J trimming: 5 bases; junction bases outside the gene matches: 4. The CDR3 DNA follows: TGTGCCAGTAGTATAGGTTCTAGCGGAACCGGGGAGCTGTTTTTT. It specifies CASSIGSSGTGELFF.

V is TRBV5-4 and J is TRBJ2-5, with D perhaps matching TRBD2 (6 bases). Germline CDR1 reads SGHNT; CDR2 reads YYREEE (reference sequence). Trimming took 1 base from V and 5 from J, leaving 15 bases between them. This CDR3 has 15 amino acids. CDR3 protein: CASSLRSGWGETQYF. CDR3 DNA: TGTGCCAGCAGCTTGCGTAGCGGATGGGGGGAGACCCAGTACTTC.

Only a few counts were recorded for this clonotype. V and J are TRBV7-2 and TRBJ1-6; no clear D gene. The CDR3 spans 15 residues. CDR1 and CDR2 (germline): SGHTA, FQGNSA. V shed 0 bases and J shed 8 bases, with 11 bases lying between them. The CDR3, as DNA: TGTGCCAGCAGCTTAGCTCGCTGGCGCGATTCACCCCTCCACTTT. This translates into CASSLARWRDSPLHF.

V and J are TRBV5-1 and TRBJ2-2, with TRBD2 as a possible D gene (6 bases). The CDR3 spans 16 residues. Germline-derived CDR1 and CDR2 are SGHRS and YFSETQ. Trimming stripped 4 bases from V and 5 bases from J, with 18 bases between. The CDR3 bases are TGCGCCAGCAGCCCTCCGGGACTGACGAGTACCGGGGAGCTGTTTTTT. It codes for CASSPPGLTSTGELFF.

V usage is TRBV9 and J usage is TRBJ2-3; D not resolved. V was shortened by 4 bases and J by 0 bases, with 12 bases between the two germline ends. Germline CDR1 is SGDLS and CDR2 is YYNGEE. The CDR3 has 15 amino acids. The DNA of the CDR3 is TGTGCCAGCAGCAGAGCCATTAGTAGCACAGATACGCAGTATTTT. Translation: CASSRAISSTDTQYF.

As concerns this clonotype: A much larger clone differs from this one at a single base, so this may be a read error. The V call is TRBV29-1, the J call TRBJ2-7; a weak D match, TRBD2 (7 bases). The germline CDR1 and CDR2 sequences are SQVTM and ANQGSEA. The CDR3 spans 12 residues. The chain's CDR3 is CSVVGGPYELYF. CDR3 sequence (DNA): TGCAGCGTTGTCGGGGGGCCCTACGAGCTGTACTTC.

The genes are TRBV7-2 and TRBJ2-1, with D possibly matching TRBD1 (5 bases). Germline V CDR1 and CDR2: SGHTA, FQGNSA. V was trimmed by 8 bases and J by 5 bases, leaving 16 bases between them. This CDR3 has 14 amino acids. The CDR3 is CASLGAMRHNEQFF. The DNA of the CDR3 is TGTGCCAGCCTTGGGGCCATGAGGCACAATGAGCAGTTCTTC.

The chain employs TRBV12-3 or TRBV12-4 and TRBJ2-7; D unclear. The length of the CDR3 is 14 residues. V dropped 7 bases and J dropped 1 base, with 14 bases sitting between them. CDR3 amino acids: CASTPAGASYEQYF. The CDR3 nucleotides read TGTGCCAGCACCCCGGCAGGCGCTTCCTACGAGCAGTACTTC.

A few counts support this clonotype. The J gene is TRBJ2-1, the V gene TRBV5-1; 9 nucleotides line up with TRBD1. The CDR3 has 16 residues. Losses at the gene ends were 2 bases for V and 2 bases for J; bases not matched to a gene: 5. Germline V gene lookup returns CDR1 SGHRS and CDR2 YFSETQ. The CDR3, as DNA: TGCGCCAGCAGCTTACCGGGACAGGGCCCCTACAATGAGCAGTTCTTC. Translated: CASSLPGQGPYNEQFF. Using reference TRBV5-1 and TRBJ2-1 for the parts outside the CDR3, the full variable domain is KAGVTQTPRYLIKTRGQQVTLSCSPISGHRSVSWYQQTPGQGLQFLFEYFSETQRNKGNFPGRFSGRQFSNSRSEMNVSTLELGDSALYLCASSLPGQGPYNEQFFGPGTRLTVL.

The V call is TRBV15, the J call TRBJ2-1, with 11 bases matching TRBD2. In germline, CDR1 is LNHNV, CDR2 YYDKDF (reference sequence). The CDR3 spans 15 residues. V was pared by 3 bases and J by 9 bases, with 7 bases of the junction left unmatched. The CDR3 coding sequence is TGTGCCACCAGCAGGGTAGCGGGAGGGTTTGGTGAGCAGTTCTTC. It encodes CATSRVAGGFGEQFF.

This clonotype was counted between two and nine times. The V call is TRBV4-3, the J call TRBJ2-1; no clear D. With 4 bases removed from V and 0 bases from J, the gap between germline ends came to 10 bases. This CDR3 spans 15 amino acids. Germline V gene lookup returns CDR1 LGHNA and CDR2 YSLEER. CDR3 sequence (DNA): TGCGCCAGCAGCCGCACTACGAGCTCCTACAATGAGCAGTTCTTC. This encodes CASSRTTSSYNEQFF.